This T cell receptor (beta chain) was sequenced during a study of tumor-infiltrating lymphocytes in primary liver carcinoma. Study details: The patients comprised men and women between the ages of 30 and 69 years.

The germline V gene has CDR1 MDHEN and CDR2 SYDVKM. The CDR3 sequence is 15 residues long. For this clonotype: Mismatch with germline at one junction end may stem from a read error.

TCR beta cDNA was prepared out of roughly 500 ng total RNA by means of a constant-region primer. Libraries for TCR beta were built through three nested multiplex PCR rounds, which together made up a slightly modified ARM-PCR procedure. TRBV1-TRBV30 forward primers and a C-beta reverse primer were used in the first two PCR rounds, which each ran for ten to eleven cycles. TCRdb re-called the multiplex PCR reads with MiXCR, one entry per CDR3 protein. The sample lists about 35,000 distinct CDR3 sequences; roughly 74% were seen once. Total RNA and DNA came together from approximately 20-30 mg of bulk tissue without cell sorting. Primary liver carcinoma, confirmed by histopathology, was surgically resected. Tumor samples each held over 80% viable tumor cells.

The TCR sequence derives from a middle-aged man with primary liver carcinoma and hepatitis B virus infection. The sequenced material came from liver tumor tissue from sampling region 4. Subset meaning: tumor region T4, right-lateral pole. The chain recombines TRBV28 with TRBJ2-1, with 9 bases identical to TRBD2. The CDR3, as DNA: TGTGTCAGCAGAAATAGCGGGAGCTCCTACAATGATCAGTTCTTC. Protein: CVSRNSGSSYNDQFF. The full variable domain, completed using reference TRBV28 and TRBJ2-1, is DVKVTQSSRYLVKRTGEKVFLECVQDMDHENMFWYRQDPGLGLRLIYFSYDVKMKEKGDIPEGYSVSREKKERFSLILESASTNQTSMYLCVSRNSGSSYNDQFFGPGTRLTVL.